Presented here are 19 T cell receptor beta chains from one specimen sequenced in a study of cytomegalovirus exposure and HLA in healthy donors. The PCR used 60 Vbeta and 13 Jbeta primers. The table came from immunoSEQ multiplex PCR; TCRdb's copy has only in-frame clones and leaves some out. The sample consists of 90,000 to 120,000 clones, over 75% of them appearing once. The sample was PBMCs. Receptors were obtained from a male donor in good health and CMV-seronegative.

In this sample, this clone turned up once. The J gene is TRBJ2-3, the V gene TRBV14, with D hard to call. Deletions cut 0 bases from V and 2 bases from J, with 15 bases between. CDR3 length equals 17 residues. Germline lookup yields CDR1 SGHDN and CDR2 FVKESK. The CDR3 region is CASSQEVSHSPTDTQYF. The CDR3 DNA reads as TGTGCCAGCAGCCAAGAAGTATCTCACTCACCCACAGATACGCAGTATTTT.

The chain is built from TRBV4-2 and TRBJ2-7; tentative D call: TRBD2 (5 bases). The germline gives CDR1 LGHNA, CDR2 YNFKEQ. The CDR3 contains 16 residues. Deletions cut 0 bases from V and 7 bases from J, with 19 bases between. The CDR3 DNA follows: TGTGCCAGCAGCCAAGATTTTGGGAGTCCGGTGTGGGAGCAGTACTTC. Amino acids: CASSQDFGSPVWEQYF.

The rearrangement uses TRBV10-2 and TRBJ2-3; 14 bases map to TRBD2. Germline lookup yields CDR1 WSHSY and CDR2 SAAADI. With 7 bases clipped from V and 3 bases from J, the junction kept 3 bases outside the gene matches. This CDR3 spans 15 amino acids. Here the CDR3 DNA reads TGCGCCAGCAAGGGACTAGCGGGAGTAACAGATACGCAGTATTTT. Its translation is CASKGLAGVTDTQYF.

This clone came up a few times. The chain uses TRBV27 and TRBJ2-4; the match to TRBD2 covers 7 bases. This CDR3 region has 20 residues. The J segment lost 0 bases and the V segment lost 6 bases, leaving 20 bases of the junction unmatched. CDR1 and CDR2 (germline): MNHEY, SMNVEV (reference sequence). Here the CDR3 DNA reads TGTGCCAGCAGCATAAACCGACCGGGGGGAACCTTTCTAGCCAAAAACATTCAGTACTTC. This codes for CASSINRPGGTFLAKNIQYF.

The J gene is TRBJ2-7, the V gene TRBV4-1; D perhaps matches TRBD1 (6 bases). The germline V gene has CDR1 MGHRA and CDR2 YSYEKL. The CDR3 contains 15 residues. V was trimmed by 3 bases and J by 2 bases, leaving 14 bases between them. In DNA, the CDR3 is TGCGCCAGCAGCCAGCTTCCGGACAGCACCTACGAGCAGTACTTC. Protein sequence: CASSQLPDSTYEQYF.

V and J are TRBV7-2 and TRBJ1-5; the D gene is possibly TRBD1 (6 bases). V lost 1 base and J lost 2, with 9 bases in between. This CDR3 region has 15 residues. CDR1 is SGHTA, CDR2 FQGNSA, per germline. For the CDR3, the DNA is TGTGCCAGCAGCTTAGAAGCAGGGGGCAATCAGCCCCAGCATTTT. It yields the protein CASSLEAGGNQPQHF.

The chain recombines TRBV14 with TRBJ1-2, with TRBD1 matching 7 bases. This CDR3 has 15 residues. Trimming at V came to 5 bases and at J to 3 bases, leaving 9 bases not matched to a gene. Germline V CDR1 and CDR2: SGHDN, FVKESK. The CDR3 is CASSTQTGQYYGYTF. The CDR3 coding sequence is TGTGCCAGCAGCACCCAAACGGGACAGTACTATGGCTACACCTTC.

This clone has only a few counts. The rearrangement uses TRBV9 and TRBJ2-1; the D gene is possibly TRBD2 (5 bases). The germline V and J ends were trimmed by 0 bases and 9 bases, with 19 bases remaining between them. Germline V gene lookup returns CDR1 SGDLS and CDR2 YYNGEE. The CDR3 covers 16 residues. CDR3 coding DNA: TGTGCCAGCAGCGTAGGGCTTGCCGGGATTCCGGGTGAGCAGTTCTTC. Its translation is CASSVGLAGIPGEQFF.

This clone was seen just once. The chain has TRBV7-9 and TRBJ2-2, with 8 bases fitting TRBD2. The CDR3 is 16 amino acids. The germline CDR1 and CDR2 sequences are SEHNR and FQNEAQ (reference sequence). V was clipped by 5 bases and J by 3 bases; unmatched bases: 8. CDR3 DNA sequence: TGTGCCAGCAGCGTAACTAGCGGCCGTGACACCGGGGAGCTGTTTTTT. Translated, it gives CASSVTSGRDTGELFF.

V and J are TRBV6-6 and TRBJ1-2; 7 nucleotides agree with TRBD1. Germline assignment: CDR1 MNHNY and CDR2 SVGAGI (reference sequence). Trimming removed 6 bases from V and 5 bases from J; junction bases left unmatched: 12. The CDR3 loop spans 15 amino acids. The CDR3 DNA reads TGTGCCAGCAGAATCCACCGGGGGACAGAGTATGGCTACACCTTC. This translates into CASRIHRGTEYGYTF.

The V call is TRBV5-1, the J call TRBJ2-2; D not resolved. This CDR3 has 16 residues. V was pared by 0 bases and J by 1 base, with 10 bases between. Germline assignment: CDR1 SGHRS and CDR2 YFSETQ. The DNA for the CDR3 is TGCGCCAGCAGCTTGGAGAGGTCTGGGAACACCGGGGAGCTGTTTTTT. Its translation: CASSLERSGNTGELFF.

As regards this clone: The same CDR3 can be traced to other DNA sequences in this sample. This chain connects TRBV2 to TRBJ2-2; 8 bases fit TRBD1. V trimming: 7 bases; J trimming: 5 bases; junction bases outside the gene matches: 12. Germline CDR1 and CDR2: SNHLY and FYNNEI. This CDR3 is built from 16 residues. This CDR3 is CASKPGQAIETGELFF. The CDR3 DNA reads TGTGCCAGCAAGCCGGGACAGGCCATTGAAACCGGGGAGCTGTTTTTT.

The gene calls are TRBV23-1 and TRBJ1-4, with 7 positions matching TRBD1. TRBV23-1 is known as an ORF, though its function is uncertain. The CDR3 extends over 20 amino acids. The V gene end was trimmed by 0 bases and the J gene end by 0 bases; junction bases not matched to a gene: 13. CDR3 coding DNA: TGCGCCAGCAGTCAATCCGTCACGATCAGGGGGGATTCAACTAATGAAAAACTGTTTTTT. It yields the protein CASSQSVTIRGDSTNEKLFF.

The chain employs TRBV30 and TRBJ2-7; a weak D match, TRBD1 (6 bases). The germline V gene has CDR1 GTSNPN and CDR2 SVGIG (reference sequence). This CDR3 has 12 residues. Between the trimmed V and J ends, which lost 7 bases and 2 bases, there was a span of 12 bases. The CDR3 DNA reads TGTGCCTTGACAGGAAACGCCTACGAGCAGTACTTC. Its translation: CALTGNAYEQYF.

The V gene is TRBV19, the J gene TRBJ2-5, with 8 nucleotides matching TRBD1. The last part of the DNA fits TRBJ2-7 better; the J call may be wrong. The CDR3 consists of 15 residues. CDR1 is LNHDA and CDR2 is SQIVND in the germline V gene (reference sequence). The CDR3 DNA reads TGTGCCAGTAGTGTCGGACAGGGTAGCTCCTACGAGCAGTACTTC. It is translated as CASSVGQGSSYEQYF.

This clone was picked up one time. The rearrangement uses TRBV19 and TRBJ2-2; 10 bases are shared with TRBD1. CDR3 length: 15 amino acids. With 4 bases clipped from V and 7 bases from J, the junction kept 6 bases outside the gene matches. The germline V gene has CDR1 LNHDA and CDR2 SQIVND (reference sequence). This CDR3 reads CASSTDRGRVGELFF. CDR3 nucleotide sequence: TGTGCCAGTAGTACTGACAGGGGGCGCGTCGGGGAGCTGTTTTTT.

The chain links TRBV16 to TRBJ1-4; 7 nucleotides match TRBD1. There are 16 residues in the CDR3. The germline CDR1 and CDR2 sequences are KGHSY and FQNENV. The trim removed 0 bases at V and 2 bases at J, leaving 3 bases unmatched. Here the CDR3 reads CASSQSMGQTNEKLFF. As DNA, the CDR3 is TGTGCCAGCAGCCAATCGATGGGACAGACTAATGAAAAACTGTTTTTT.

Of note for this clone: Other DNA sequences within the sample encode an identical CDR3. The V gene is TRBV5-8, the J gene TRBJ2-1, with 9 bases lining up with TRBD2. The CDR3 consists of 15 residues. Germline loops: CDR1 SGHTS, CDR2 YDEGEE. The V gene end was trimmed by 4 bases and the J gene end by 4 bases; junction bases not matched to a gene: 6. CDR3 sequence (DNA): TGTGCCAGCAGCGGGGGGACTAGCAGATACAATGAGCAGTTCTTC. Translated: CASSGGTSRYNEQFF.

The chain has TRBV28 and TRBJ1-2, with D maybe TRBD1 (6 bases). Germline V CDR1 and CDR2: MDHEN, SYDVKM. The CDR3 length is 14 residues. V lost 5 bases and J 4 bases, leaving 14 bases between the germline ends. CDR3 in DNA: TGTGCCAGCAGTCCGCCCACAGGGCGCTATGGCTACACCTTC. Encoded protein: CASSPPTGRYGYTF.